This T cell receptor (beta chain) was sequenced during a study of T-cell reconstitution after alpha-beta-depleted transplantation in children. In its sample, this clonotype was seen many times. Its cognate antigen is unknown. This CDR3 has 14 amino acids. Germline V CDR1 and CDR2: MNHNS, SASEGT. Trimming stripped 6 bases from V and 5 bases from J, with 13 bases between. Points from the study as a whole: It was surviving recipient T cells and thymic progenitors that gave some patients high TCRbeta diversity at day 60. Approximately two months post-transplant, alpha-beta T cells reportedly originated from several hundred expanded graft clones. Fresh T-cell production supplied most of the T-cell counts and diversity seen one year after transplant.

Unique molecular identifiers featured in how the TCRbeta library was prepared. TCRdb independently ran MiXCR on the PCR reads; one entry per CDR3 protein. The table records about 300,000 distinct CDR3 sequences, nearly 8% of them present only once. The chain links TRBV6-1 to TRBJ2-2, with unresolved D. The TCR originated in a female patient aged 2-9 years who had a stem cell transplant for Fanconi anemia, so the T cells may come from the graft donor. The sample was peripheral blood, taken 360 days after TCRalphabeta/CD19-depleted stem cell transplant. The CDR3 sequence: CASSQFGRTGELFF. The CDR3 nucleotides read TGTGCCAGCAGCCAATTTGGACGGACCGGGGAGCTGTTTTTT.